The 26 T cell receptor beta chains listed next were all sequenced from one sample in a study of pediatric ulcerative colitis. One to two pinch biopsies were taken from the rectum during colonoscopy. The method was immunoSEQ multiplex PCR; TCRdb's version includes in-frame clones alone and lacks a portion of them. Counted here are about 15,000 clones, about 76% occurring once; the ten biggest clones make up about 3%. Sequenced sample: gut tissue. These receptors all stem from a girl aged 10-17 years with moderate ulcerative colitis.

The chain has TRBV10-3 and TRBJ1-2; TRBD1 agrees at 7 bases. V lost 4 bases to trimming and J lost 7 bases; unmatched junction nucleotides: 3. Per the germline V gene, CDR1 is ENHRY and CDR2 is SYGVKD. The CDR3 runs 12 residues. DNA of the CDR3: TGTGCCATCAGTGCGGACAGGACTGGCTACACCTTC. Amino acid sequence: CAISADRTGYTF.

The chain links TRBV5-1 to TRBJ2-7; 10 positions match TRBD2. The germline CDR1 and CDR2 sequences are SGHRS and YFSETQ. V shed 4 bases, J shed 6 bases, and the junction held 7 bases outside the gene matches. The CDR3 runs 14 residues. The CDR3 region is CASSLSGLASEQYF. CDR3 sequence (DNA): TGCGCCAGCAGCCTCTCGGGACTAGCGAGCGAGCAGTACTTC.

This clone was seen a single time. The chain combines TRBV5-1 with TRBJ2-7; 12 bases align to TRBD2. This CDR3 is built from 14 residues. Germline trimming cut 4 bases from V and 7 bases from J; bases unmatched to any gene: 6. The germline CDR1 and CDR2 sequences are SGHRS and YFSETQ. Written as DNA, the CDR3 is TGCGCCAGCAGCCCGACTAGCGGGGGCAAGGAGCAGTACTTC. This sequence encodes CASSPTSGGKEQYF.

This chain connects TRBV14 to TRBJ2-7, with D unresolved. Looked up from germline, CDR1 is SGHDN and CDR2 is FVKESK. V lost 3 bases and J 5 bases, leaving 14 bases between the germline ends. The CDR3 loop spans 14 amino acids. This chain's CDR3 is CASSHAGEAHEQYF. In DNA, the CDR3 is TGTGCCAGCAGCCACGCAGGCGAAGCCCACGAGCAGTACTTC.

The chain uses TRBV6-5 and TRBJ2-3; TRBD1 agrees at 7 bases. This CDR3 contains 14 residues. After removal of 10 bases from V and 2 bases from J, the junction contained 9 bases not matched to a gene. CDR1 is MNHEY, CDR2 SVGAGI, per germline. In DNA, the CDR3 is TGTGCCACGGGACAGACCCCATCCACAGATACGCAGTATTTT. Translated: CATGQTPSTDTQYF.

The chain is built from TRBV29-1 and TRBJ2-1; 11 bases map to TRBD2. The germline CDR1 and CDR2 sequences are SQVTM and ANQGSEA. CDR3 length equals 14 residues. With 7 bases clipped from V and 7 bases from J, the junction kept 9 bases outside the gene matches. The CDR3 DNA sequence: TGCAGCGCTACCGCGACTAGCGGGACTAATGAGCAGTTCTTC. It translates to CSATATSGTNEQFF.

The V call is TRBV25-1, the J call TRBJ1-2, with a possible D match to TRBD1 (5 bases). Germline values: CDR1 MGHDK, CDR2 SYGVNS. CDR3 length: 14 residues. Trimming took off 1 base at V and 4 bases at J, with 10 bases between the two ends. For the CDR3, the DNA is TGTGCCAGCAGTGAATCTTGGGGCGGCTATGGCTACACCTTC. Encoded protein: CASSESWGGYGYTF.

This clone was counted a single time. The CDR3 sequence: CASSGQGRGYTF. CDR3 bases: TGTGCCAGTAGCGGACAGGGGCGCGGCTACACCTTC. This chain links TRBV19 with TRBJ1-2, with 9 bases lining up with TRBD1. Germline V CDR1 and CDR2: LNHDA, SQIVND (reference sequence). Trimming at V came to 6 bases and at J to 8 bases, leaving 4 bases not matched to a gene. The CDR3 totals 12 residues.

This chain connects TRBV4-1 to TRBJ1-2; 7 positions match TRBD1. The CDR3 sequence is 14 residues long. V shed 5 bases and J 2 bases; nucleotides not matched to a gene: 5. The germline V gene has CDR1 MGHRA and CDR2 YSYEKL. As DNA, the CDR3 is TGCGCCAGCAGCGGGGGACAGCTGAACTATGGCTACACCTTC. Translation gives CASSGGQLNYGYTF.

The chain employs TRBV7-6 and TRBJ2-7; D is unclear. The germline gives CDR1 SGHVS, CDR2 FNYEAQ. V shed 4 bases and J shed 1 base, with 11 bases lying between them. The length of the CDR3 is 14 residues. The CDR3, as DNA: TGTGCCAGCAGCTCGATGGCCCCGTCCTACGAGCAGTACTTC. Its translation is CASSSMAPSYEQYF. Together with reference TRBV7-6 and TRBJ2-7, the CDR3 gives the full variable domain: GAGVSQSPRYKVTKRGQDVALRCDPISGHVSLYWYRQALGQGPEFLTYFNYEAQQDKSGLPNDRFSAERPEGSISTLTIQRTEQRDSAMYRCASSSMAPSYEQYFGPGTRLTVT.

This clone was found a few times. V is TRBV11-2 and J is TRBJ1-2, with D tentatively TRBD1 (6 bases). From germline, CDR1 is SGHAT and CDR2 FQNNGV. The CDR3 runs to 15 residues. The germline V and J ends were trimmed by 0 bases and 5 bases, with 13 bases remaining between them. The CDR3: CASSLDPGGRYGYTF. The CDR3 DNA sequence: TGTGCCAGCAGCTTAGATCCGGGGGGCAGGTATGGCTACACCTTC.

This clone was observed a few times. The V call is TRBV5-4, the J call TRBJ1-1; perhaps TRBD1 as D (6 bases). Germline values: CDR1 SGHNT, CDR2 YYREEE (reference sequence). V was trimmed by 4 bases and J by 8 bases, leaving 15 bases between them. The CDR3 extends over 13 amino acids. CDR3 in amino acids: CASSREGGAEAFF. In DNA, the CDR3 is TGTGCCAGCAGCCGCGAGGGGGGCGCCGAAGCTTTCTTT. The entire variable domain, with the rest obtained from reference TRBV5-4 and TRBJ1-1, is as follows: ETGVTQSPTHLIKTRGQQVTLRCSSQSGHNTVSWYQQALGQGPQFIFQYYREEENGRGNFPPRFSGLQFPNYSSELNVNALELDDSALYLCASSREGGAEAFFGQGTRLTVV.

This clone has just a few counts. The genes are TRBV19 and TRBJ1-1; TRBD1 is a possible D gene (5 bases). Germline lookup yields CDR1 LNHDA and CDR2 SQIVND (reference sequence). The CDR3 extends over 16 amino acids. With 0 bases removed from V and 1 base from J, the gap between germline ends came to 12 bases. This chain's CDR3 is CASSIDVGRANTEAFF. CDR3 nucleotides: TGTGCCAGTAGTATAGATGTTGGCAGGGCGAACACTGAAGCTTTCTTT.

The chain has TRBV2 and TRBJ2-2, with 10 positions matching TRBD2. J was trimmed by 3 bases and V by 2 bases; bases with no gene match: 18. CDR3 length: 21 amino acids. Germline V gene sequence: CDR1 SNHLY, CDR2 FYNNEI. Written as DNA, the CDR3 is TGTGCCAGCAGTGAACGCTGGCAGCTAGCGGGAGACGGCCGGCACACCGGGGAGCTGTTTTTT. It encodes CASSERWQLAGDGRHTGELFF.

This clone was seen only a few times. This rearrangement joins TRBV9 to TRBJ2-3; D unclear. The V and J ends lost 3 bases and 0 bases respectively, with 8 bases between them. The V gene's germline CDR1 is SGDLS and CDR2 YYNGEE. This CDR3 has 14 amino acids. CDR3 nucleotides: TGTGCCAGCAGCGACTACTATAGCACAGATACGCAGTATTTT. As protein: CASSDYYSTDTQYF.

This sequence joins TRBV28 and TRBJ2-7, with 7 bases fitting TRBD1. The CDR3 runs 15 residues. V dropped 7 bases and J dropped 2; count of bases not matched to a gene: 11. Germline V gene lookup returns CDR1 MDHEN and CDR2 SYDVKM. The CDR3 region is CASTRPTGSTYEQYF. The CDR3 region has the DNA TGTGCCAGCACCCGCCCGACAGGGTCCACCTACGAGCAGTACTTC.

The V and J genes are TRBV4-2 and TRBJ1-3; D remains ambiguous. The CDR3 loop spans 15 amino acids. CDR1 is LGHNA, CDR2 YNFKEQ, per germline. V lost 3 bases, J lost 0 bases, and 9 bases lay in between. CDR3: CASSHGENSGNTIYF. In nucleotides, the CDR3 is TGTGCCAGCAGCCATGGGGAGAACTCTGGAAACACCATATATTTT.

The chain has TRBV7-9 and TRBJ1-1; D gene uncertain. Per germline, CDR1 SEHNR and CDR2 FQNEAQ (reference sequence). The CDR3 is 13 residues long. Trimming pared 0 bases from V and 1 base from J, leaving 3 bases between. This chain's CDR3 is CASSLARNTEAFF. Here the CDR3 DNA reads TGTGCCAGCAGCTTAGCTCGGAACACTGAAGCTTTCTTT.

This sequence joins TRBV7-9 and TRBJ1-1, with unresolved D. CDR1 and CDR2 from the germline V gene are SEHNR and FQNEAQ (reference sequence). V lost 5 bases to trimming and J lost 1 base, with 14 bases between them. This CDR3 is built from 15 residues. The CDR3 loop reads CASSPTRTQNTEAFF. The CDR3 nucleotides read TGTGCCAGCAGCCCGACTCGCACCCAGAACACTGAAGCTTTCTTT.

This chain joins TRBV7-9 and TRBJ2-5; no reliable D call. This CDR3 region has 12 residues. V was trimmed by 1 base and J by 5 bases, leaving 5 bases between them. From germline, CDR1 is SEHNR and CDR2 FQNEAQ (reference sequence). The DNA of the CDR3 is TGTGCCAGCAGCTTAGTGGGGGAGACCCAGTACTTC. Amino acid sequence: CASSLVGETQYF.

V usage is TRBV19 and J usage is TRBJ1-1; no firm D call. The V end lost 6 bases, the J end lost 6 bases, and 17 bases lay between the germline ends. The CDR3 has 14 residues. Germline V gene lookup returns CDR1 LNHDA and CDR2 SQIVND (reference sequence). The CDR3 is CASSASRVPAEAFF. CDR3 DNA sequence: TGTGCCAGTAGCGCAAGTCGGGTTCCGGCTGAAGCTTTCTTT.

This chain links TRBV28 with TRBJ2-1, with D possibly matching TRBD2 (6 bases). This CDR3 region has 12 residues. From germline, CDR1 is MDHEN and CDR2 SYDVKM. The germline V and J ends were trimmed by 6 bases and 15 bases, with 18 bases remaining between them. The CDR3 region is CASRSGSGVGFF. In DNA form, the CDR3 reads TGTGCCAGCAGGTCCGGTAGCGGAGTGGGGTTCTTC. Looking up the rest from reference TRBV28 and TRBJ2-1 gives the full variable domain: DVKVTQSSRYLVKRTGEKVFLECVQDMDHENMFWYRQDPGLGLRLIYFSYDVKMKEKGDIPEGYSVSREKKERFSLILESASTNQTSMYLCASRSGSGVGFFGPGTRLTVL.

This chain connects TRBV14 to TRBJ2-2; 7 bases agree with TRBD2. CDR1 is SGHDN and CDR2 is FVKESK in the germline V gene. The V and J ends lost 6 bases and 0 bases, in that order; junction bases with no gene match: 7. The CDR3 extends over 16 amino acids. CDR3 DNA: TGTGCCAGCAGTCAGACCGGGGGGACGAACACCGGGGAGCTGTTTTTT. Protein sequence: CASSQTGGTNTGELFF.

The chain has TRBV14 and TRBJ1-4; TRBD1 might be the D (6 bases). Trimming took off 6 bases at V and 6 bases at J, with 11 bases between the two ends. CDR1 and CDR2 from the germline V gene are SGHDN and FVKESK. The CDR3 length is 13 residues. The CDR3 loop reads CASRRGAYEKLFF. The CDR3 nucleotides are TGTGCCAGCAGAAGGGGGGCTTATGAAAAACTGTTTTTT.

The chain employs TRBV7-6 and TRBJ2-7, with no clear D. V was cut by 2 bases and J by 6 bases, with 14 bases left in between. CDR1 is SGHVS, CDR2 FNYEAQ, per germline. The CDR3 is 14 amino acids. CDR3 coding DNA: TGTGCCAGCAGCTTACCCGGGCCGATCGCCGAGCAGTACTTC. Translating it yields CASSLPGPIAEQYF.

V usage is TRBV18 and J usage is TRBJ2-5; D unclear. V was pared by 3 bases and J by 2 bases, with 13 bases between. This CDR3 spans 15 amino acids. Germline values: CDR1 KGHSH, CDR2 LQKENI. The CDR3 sequence is CASSPWFRAQETQYF. CDR3 bases: TGTGCCAGCTCACCGTGGTTTCGAGCTCAAGAGACCCAGTACTTC.